These 29 T cell receptor beta chains were sequenced from one sample in a study of PD-1 blockade in classical Hodgkin lymphoma. Assay: immunoSEQ multiplex PCR; the TCRdb copy retains only in-frame clones and omits some. The table has fewer than 30,000 clones, approximately 79% seen once. Time point defined: cycle 4 day 1 (C4D1), after 6 weeks of nivolumab. Every patient was affected by relapse after autologous stem cell transplantation, while exposure to brentuximab vedotin was not uniform. The study purified CD4+ T cells from thawed PBMCs using magnetic negative selection. The starting material was CD4+ T cells from blood, obtained before the fourth cycle of nivolumab. These receptors were obtained from a human donor with classical Hodgkin lymphoma.

V and J are TRBV13 and TRBJ2-5; 9 nucleotides align to TRBD1. The germline CDR1 and CDR2 sequences are PRHDT and FYEKMQ (reference sequence). CDR3 length: 16 residues. The ends lost 1 base at V and 4 bases at J; junction bases unmatched: 7. CDR3 sequence reads: CASSLVVTGGRETQYF. In nucleotides, the CDR3 is TGTGCCAGCAGCTTAGTTGTAACAGGGGGCCGAGAGACCCAGTACTTC.

The V and J genes are TRBV7-3 and TRBJ2-1; 9 bases line up with TRBD1. CDR1 is SGHTA and CDR2 is FQGTGA in the germline V gene. The V segment lost 5 bases and the J segment 7 bases; nucleotides outside the gene matches: 6. The CDR3 consists of 14 residues. The CDR3 DNA reads TGTGCCAGCAGCCCGACGGACAGGGGTAATGAGCAGTTCTTC. Translated: CASSPTDRGNEQFF.

The chain is built from TRBV10-3 and TRBJ2-5; D may match TRBD1 or TRBD2 (5 bases each). This CDR3 is 15 amino acids long. Germline CDR1 ENHRY, CDR2 SYGVKD. The V and J ends lost 6 bases and 2 bases respectively, with 16 bases between them. The CDR3: CAISAFWGNQETQYF. The CDR3 DNA follows: TGTGCCATCAGCGCTTTCTGGGGGAATCAAGAGACCCAGTACTTC.

Remarks on this clone: This same CDR3 is encoded by further DNA sequences in the sample. The gene calls are TRBV5-1 and TRBJ2-7; TRBD1 might be the D (5 bases). Germline V lookup: CDR1 SGHRS, CDR2 YFSETQ. The CDR3 sequence is 14 residues long. Trimming removed 0 bases from V and 2 bases from J, with 9 bases in between. CDR3 nucleotide sequence: TGCGCCAGCAGCTTGGGCCAGGGCGCCTACGAGCAGTACTTC. Amino acid sequence: CASSLGQGAYEQYF.

This chain joins TRBV7-2 and TRBJ2-7; no reliable D call. Between the trimmed V and J ends, which lost 0 bases and 2 bases, there was a span of 11 bases. The CDR3 runs to 15 residues. Germline assignment: CDR1 SGHTA and CDR2 FQGNSA. The CDR3 loop reads CASSLARVRPYEQYF. DNA for the CDR3: TGTGCCAGCAGCTTAGCCAGAGTCCGCCCCTACGAGCAGTACTTC.

The J gene is TRBJ2-5, the V gene TRBV7-2, with D perhaps matching TRBD1 (7 bases). Deletions cut 2 bases from V and 7 bases from J, with 14 bases between. Germline V gives CDR1 SGHTA, CDR2 FQGNSA. The CDR3 runs to 14 residues. CDR3 protein: CASSLPGGYVTQYF. The CDR3 region has the DNA TGTGCCAGCAGCTTACCAGGGGGGTATGTGACCCAGTACTTC.

The V and J genes are TRBV28 and TRBJ1-2, with 9 bases identical to TRBD1. From germline, CDR1 is MDHEN and CDR2 SYDVKM. This CDR3 is built from 15 residues. Trimming removed 1 base from V and 7 bases from J; junction bases left unmatched: 7. The CDR3 loop is CASSLSLDRGVGYTF. The CDR3 nucleotides read TGTGCCAGCAGTTTATCCCTCGACAGGGGGGTTGGCTACACCTTC.

This rearrangement joins TRBV7-3 to TRBJ2-7, with 10 bases aligning to TRBD2. Germline trimming cut 6 bases from V and 2 bases from J; bases unmatched to any gene: 4. Looked up from germline, CDR1 is SGHTA and CDR2 is FQGTGA. This CDR3 is built from 14 residues. The CDR3 sequence: CASRGTSVTYEQYF. The CDR3 nucleotides are TGTGCCAGCAGGGGGACTAGCGTGACCTACGAGCAGTACTTC. The full variable domain, completed using reference TRBV7-3 and TRBJ2-7, is GAGVSQTPSNKVTEKGKYVELRCDPISGHTALYWYRQSLGQGPEFLIYFQGTGAADDSGLPNDRFFAVRPEGSVSTLKIQRTERGDSAVYLCASRGTSVTYEQYFGPGTRLTVT.

V gene TRBV7-6 combines with J gene TRBJ2-1; possibly TRBD2 for D (6 bases). Germline loops: CDR1 SGHVS, CDR2 FNYEAQ. The CDR3 length is 13 residues. V lost 2 bases and J 8 bases, leaving 10 bases between the germline ends. CDR3 sequence: CASSLWIADEQFF. The CDR3 bases are TGTGCCAGCAGCTTATGGATAGCGGATGAGCAGTTCTTC.

The chain couples TRBV9 to TRBJ1-2; the D gene is possibly TRBD1 (5 bases). Trimming cost V 0 bases and J 1 base, with 19 bases left between them. CDR1 is SGDLS, CDR2 YYNGEE, per germline. The CDR3 consists of 18 residues. This CDR3 reads CASSVATGGPSFNYGYTF. In DNA form, the CDR3 reads TGTGCCAGCAGCGTAGCTACTGGGGGTCCATCTTTTAACTATGGCTACACCTTC.

V gene TRBV2 combines with J gene TRBJ2-1; D not resolved. Germline values: CDR1 SNHLY, CDR2 FYNNEI. Trimming took off 1 base at V and 4 bases at J, with 5 bases between the two ends. CDR3 size: 13 residues. Here the CDR3 reads CASSEGPYNEQFF. DNA of the CDR3: TGTGCCAGCAGTGAAGGTCCTTACAATGAGCAGTTCTTC.

The V gene is TRBV5-1, the J gene TRBJ1-5; D remains unclear. The CDR3 is 15 amino acids. With 3 bases removed from V and 1 base from J, the gap between germline ends came to 11 bases. The germline CDR1 and CDR2 sequences are SGHRS and YFSETQ. As DNA, the CDR3 is TGCGCCAGCAGCTATGACTCGGGGAGCAATCAGCCCCAGCATTTT. Translation gives CASSYDSGSNQPQHF.

The chain carries TRBV27 and TRBJ2-7, with TRBD1 identical over 9 bases. The J segment lost 5 bases and the V segment lost 1 base, leaving 6 bases of the junction unmatched. Germline assignment: CDR1 MNHEY and CDR2 SMNVEV (reference sequence). The length of the CDR3 is 15 residues. CDR3 residues: CASSLYTGGPDEQYF. The CDR3 DNA sequence: TGTGCCAGCAGTTTATACACAGGGGGCCCGGACGAGCAGTACTTC.

J is TRBJ1-4 and V is TRBV13; D remains ambiguous. Deletions cut 0 bases from V and 7 bases from J, with 12 bases between. CDR1 is PRHDT and CDR2 is FYEKMQ in the germline V gene (reference sequence). This CDR3 is 15 amino acids long. CDR3 amino acids: CASSLGRGYGEKLFF. As DNA, the CDR3 is TGTGCCAGCAGCTTAGGCCGGGGATACGGTGAAAAACTGTTTTTT.

This clone was seen a few times. The CDR3 sequence: CASSPWTGDSGNTIYF. CDR3 DNA: TGCGCCAGCAGCCCCTGGACAGGCGACTCTGGAAACACCATATATTTT. The chain links TRBV5-1 to TRBJ1-3; 7 positions match TRBD1. V dropped 4 bases and J dropped 0; count of bases not matched to a gene: 7. This CDR3 is built from 16 residues. Germline loops: CDR1 SGHRS, CDR2 YFSETQ. Full variable domain (rest looked up from reference TRBV5-1 and TRBJ1-3): KAGVTQTPRYLIKTRGQQVTLSCSPISGHRSVSWYQQTPGQGLQFLFEYFSETQRNKGNFPGRFSGRQFSNSRSEMNVSTLELGDSALYLCASSPWTGDSGNTIYFGEGSWLTVV.

The chain combines TRBV5-5 with TRBJ2-2; the D gene could be TRBD1 or TRBD2 (5 bases each). V lost 1 base and J 5 bases, leaving 12 bases between the germline ends. This CDR3 has 15 amino acids. Germline V gene lookup returns CDR1 SGHKS and CDR2 YYEKEE (reference sequence). For the CDR3, the DNA is TGTGCCAGCAGCTTGAGAGGGGTAGGGACCGGGGAGCTGTTTTTT. Its protein is CASSLRGVGTGELFF.

In this sample, this clone turned up a few times. The chain links TRBV19 to TRBJ1-3; D possibly corresponds to TRBD1 (5 bases). The CDR3 contains 12 residues. Trimming shortened V by 10 bases and J by 4 bases, and 11 bases separated the two germline ends. CDR1 is LNHDA, CDR2 SQIVND, per germline (reference sequence). The CDR3 DNA reads TGTGCCACAAGCCCAGGGGGAAACACCATATATTTT. Protein sequence: CATSPGGNTIYF.

This clone turned up a few times. The chain links TRBV4-1 to TRBJ1-2; 7 bases are a match to TRBD1. This CDR3 is built from 16 residues. The V gene's germline CDR1 is MGHRA and CDR2 YSYEKL. The ends lost 0 bases at V and 6 bases at J; junction bases unmatched: 10. As DNA, the CDR3 is TGCGCCAGCAGCCAAGAGAGCCGGGACAGCATCCATGGCTACACCTTC. Amino acid sequence: CASSQESRDSIHGYTF.

The chain combines TRBV27 with TRBJ2-7; D is ambiguous. CDR1 is MNHEY, CDR2 SMNVEV, per germline (reference sequence). This CDR3 spans 16 amino acids. V was pared by 5 bases and J by 1 base, with 18 bases between. CDR3 sequence (DNA): TGTGCCAGCAGTCCTCAATACCGGGCCTCTTCCTACGAGCAGTACTTC. Protein: CASSPQYRASSYEQYF.

The chain couples TRBV6-5 to TRBJ1-2; 10 bases fit TRBD1. Germline V gives CDR1 MNHEY, CDR2 SVGAGI. CDR3 length: 14 residues. V trimming: 5 bases; J trimming: 2 bases; junction bases outside the gene matches: 2. CDR3 loop: CASSRDRGNYGYTF. CDR3 coding DNA: TGTGCCAGCAGTCGGGACAGGGGAAACTATGGCTACACCTTC.

This chain links TRBV10-2 with TRBJ2-1; 13 nucleotides agree with TRBD2. Per germline, CDR1 WSHSY and CDR2 SAAADI. The V segment lost 6 bases and the J segment 5 bases; nucleotides outside the gene matches: 1. The CDR3 runs to 14 residues. CDR3 region: CASSGLAGDNEQFF. The CDR3 DNA is TGCGCCAGCAGCGGACTAGCGGGAGACAATGAGCAGTTCTTC.

The gene calls are TRBV6-1 and TRBJ2-1; D ambiguous. This CDR3 contains 15 residues. Trimming removed 2 bases at V and 13 bases at J, with 21 bases between. The germline V gene has CDR1 MNHNS and CDR2 SASEGT. The CDR3 protein is CASSERTMKVLPQFF. For the CDR3, the DNA is TGTGCCAGCAGTGAACGGACGATGAAGGTACTCCCCCAGTTCTTC.

Concerning this clone: One end of the junction does not line up with germline, which may come from a read error. The same CDR3 arises from other DNA sequences in this sample as well. The gene calls are TRBV7-3 and TRBJ1-1; weak D call: TRBD1 (5 bases). The CDR3 spans 14 residues. Germline lookup yields CDR1 SGHTA and CDR2 FQGTGA. The CDR3 region is CASSASGANTEAFF. For the CDR3, the DNA is TGTGCCAGCAGCGCTTCTGGGGCGAACACTGAAGCCTTCTTT.

The V and J genes are TRBV19 and TRBJ1-2; 10 bases map to TRBD1. Germline CDR1 is LNHDA and CDR2 is SQIVND (reference sequence). V was clipped by 8 bases and J by 5 bases; unmatched bases: 5. This CDR3 has 13 amino acids. The CDR3: CASDRGPGYGYTF. The CDR3 DNA follows: TGTGCCAGTGACAGGGGGCCTGGGTATGGCTACACCTTC.

The J gene is TRBJ1-4, the V gene TRBV19; D remains unclear. Per the germline V gene, CDR1 is LNHDA and CDR2 is SQIVND (reference sequence). CDR3 size: 13 residues. The germline V and J ends were trimmed by 2 bases and 6 bases, with 7 bases remaining between them. CDR3 sequence: CASSIRNDEKLFF. The CDR3 DNA is TGTGCCAGTAGTATACGAAATGATGAAAAACTGTTTTTT.

The chain carries TRBV5-1 and TRBJ2-3, with TRBD2 identical over 8 bases. The junction had 7 bases not matched to a gene; V was cut back by 4 bases and J by 0 bases. The CDR3 covers 16 residues. Germline-derived CDR1 and CDR2 are SGHRS and YFSETQ. The CDR3 here is CASSPLAGPSTDTQYF. As DNA, the CDR3 is TGCGCCAGCAGCCCGTTAGCGGGACCCAGCACAGATACGCAGTATTTT.

The chain employs TRBV19 and TRBJ1-2; 9 nucleotides match TRBD1. The V and J ends lost 5 bases and 4 bases, in that order; junction bases with no gene match: 5. Germline V gene sequence: CDR1 LNHDA, CDR2 SQIVND (reference sequence). The CDR3 loop spans 14 amino acids. The CDR3 DNA reads as TGTGCCAGTAGTCGACAGGGGGGGACCTATGGCTACACCTTC. The encoded protein is CASSRQGGTYGYTF.

The rearrangement uses TRBV27 and TRBJ1-6, with D possibly being TRBD1 (5 bases). With 0 bases removed from V and 0 bases from J, the gap between germline ends came to 15 bases. The germline CDR1 and CDR2 sequences are MNHEY and SMNVEV (reference sequence). This CDR3 is built from 19 residues. The CDR3 nucleotides are TGTGCCAGCAGTTTATCGAGGGGTGGCTCGAGCTCCTATAATTCACCCCTCCACTTT. Residues: CASSLSRGGSSSYNSPLHF.

The chain combines TRBV19 with TRBJ2-7; 9 bases agree with TRBD2. The CDR3 totals 16 residues. The J segment lost 3 bases and the V segment lost 5 bases, leaving 11 bases of the junction unmatched. Per germline, CDR1 LNHDA and CDR2 SQIVND (reference sequence). For the CDR3, the DNA is TGTGCCAGTAGTGAGCGGCTAGCGGGATTATTCTACGAGCAGTACTTC. Translation gives CASSERLAGLFYEQYF.